Sequencing of this T cell receptor beta chain was carried out in a study of shared T cell receptors in the human thymus (dated by TCRdb to about 2021). Notes on the research overall: The study investigated the way shared, self-reactive T-cell receptor alpha chains are produced in the human thymus.

The method was the immunoSEQ multiplex PCR assay. TCRdb carries this immuneACCESS record with in-frame sequences only. Its versions omit some clonotypes, under half of them owing to an unresolved V gene in the studies checked, with the rest unexplained. This sample comprises hundreds of thousands of clones, over 75% of them detected only once. 0.0095% to 0.012% of the sample is taken by the ten largest. The CDR3 runs 22 residues from the cysteine to the phenylalanine. Only CDR3 DNA remains: 66 bases, in frame from the first base. The junction shows trimming of 4 bases on V and 0 bases on J, plus 31 bases between the germline ends. The germline V gene provides CDR1 SGDLS and CDR2 YYNGEE. With regard to this clone: Its antigen is currently not known. No base-level quality is on record; no much larger clone is a single base apart.

Separately, the same data were catalogued under a study of human thymus T cells. The second paper states: The donors were immunologically healthy infants in Finland who had open corrective cardiac surgery for congenital heart defects. Thymus tissue was obtained as surgical resects removed during corrective cardiac surgery. V and J gene segment usage appeared biased in both thymic and peripheral blood repertoires. According to the related research, thymic TCR repertoires were highly overlapping among unrelated individuals. TCR alpha and beta repertoires from roughly 8 infant thymus samples and a few related peripheral blood samples were characterized in the study. Donor ages ranging from roughly 7 to 250 days were recorded, and a handful of male and a couple of female infants were included in the cohort. Thymocytes were freed from the tissue by mechanical means and kept at -70 degrees C as pellets of about 9-33 million cells. Genomic DNA was extracted from frozen cell pellets with a QIAsymphony instrument. The immunoSEQ multiplex PCR assay was used to amplify the TCRB and TCRAD loci from a standardized amount of quality-controlled genomic DNA. The amplicons spanned the V(D)J region and were long enough to cover the CDR3 and allow V and J genes to be identified. Through the commercial immunoSEQ service, the amplicons were sequenced on an Illumina platform. Primer bias and sequencing errors were corrected as previously described, and TCRAD and TCRB definitions were based on the IMGT database. immunoSEQ Analyzer 3.0 and VDJTools were used for repertoire analysis, which covered basic statistics, V/J segment usage, diversity estimates, rarefaction and pairwise overlap. Diversity was estimated with Chao1, ChaoE, Efron-Thisted, Shannon and inverse Simpson indices, and also on datasets down-sampled to the smallest sample. Repertoire overlap was determined by strict matching of CDR3 nucleotide sequence, V gene and J gene, and Jaccard-based multidimensional scaling clustering was applied. On average, about 800,000 unique TCRB clonotypes were obtained from thymus samples, compared with 80,000 to 85,000 from blood samples.

The sequence was obtained from a boy less than two years old with a congenital heart defect. Donor details come from another sample of the same person, matched by shared clones. The chain joins TRBV9 to TRBJ2-2, with TRBD1 as a weak D call on 5 bases. Sequencing was done on a sample of thymocytes. The CDR3 here reads CASSITQGLGRSQPANTGELFF. The DNA reads TGTGCCAGCAGCATTACCCAGGGTTTGGGGCGGTCCCAACCGGCGAACACCGGGGAGCTGTTTTTT.